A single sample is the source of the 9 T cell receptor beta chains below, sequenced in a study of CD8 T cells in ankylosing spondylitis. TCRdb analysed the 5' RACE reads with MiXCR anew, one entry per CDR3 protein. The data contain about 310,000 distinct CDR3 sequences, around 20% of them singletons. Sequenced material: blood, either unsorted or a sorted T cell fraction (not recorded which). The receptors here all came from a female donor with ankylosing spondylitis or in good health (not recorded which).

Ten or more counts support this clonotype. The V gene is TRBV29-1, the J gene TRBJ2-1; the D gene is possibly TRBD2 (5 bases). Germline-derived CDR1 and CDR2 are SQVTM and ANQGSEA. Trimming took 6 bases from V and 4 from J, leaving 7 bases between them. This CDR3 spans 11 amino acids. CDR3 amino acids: CSVGLYNEQFF. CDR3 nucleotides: TGCAGCGTAGGACTGTACAATGAGCAGTTCTTC.

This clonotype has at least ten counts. CDR3 sequence: CSASTSGSYEQYF. In nucleotides, the CDR3 is TGCAGTGCTAGTACTAGCGGCTCCTACGAGCAGTACTTC. V usage is TRBV20-1 and J usage is TRBJ2-7; 8 nucleotides match TRBD2. The V gene's germline CDR1 is DFQATT and CDR2 SNEGSKA (reference sequence). Germline trimming cut 3 bases from V and 0 bases from J; bases unmatched to any gene: 1. CDR3 size: 13 residues.

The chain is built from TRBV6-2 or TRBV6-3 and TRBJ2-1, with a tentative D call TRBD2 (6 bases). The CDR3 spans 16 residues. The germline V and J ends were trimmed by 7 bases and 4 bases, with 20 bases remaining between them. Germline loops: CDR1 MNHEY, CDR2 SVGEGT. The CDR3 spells CASKDSSTSNYNEQFF. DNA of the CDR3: TGTGCCAGCAAGGACTCCAGCACTAGCAATTACAATGAGCAGTTCTTC.

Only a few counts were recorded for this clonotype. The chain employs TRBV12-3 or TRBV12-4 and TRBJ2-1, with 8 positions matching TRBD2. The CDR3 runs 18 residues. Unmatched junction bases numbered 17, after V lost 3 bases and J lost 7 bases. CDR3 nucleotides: TGTGCCAGCAGTTTTACTAGCGGAACCTTATTCGATATTAATGAGCAGTTCTTC. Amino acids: CASSFTSGTLFDINEQFF.

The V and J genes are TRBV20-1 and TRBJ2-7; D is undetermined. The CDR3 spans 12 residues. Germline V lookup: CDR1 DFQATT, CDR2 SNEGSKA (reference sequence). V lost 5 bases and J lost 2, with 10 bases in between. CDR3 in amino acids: CSAAVDPYEQYF. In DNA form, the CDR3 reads TGCAGTGCTGCAGTGGACCCCTACGAGCAGTACTTC.

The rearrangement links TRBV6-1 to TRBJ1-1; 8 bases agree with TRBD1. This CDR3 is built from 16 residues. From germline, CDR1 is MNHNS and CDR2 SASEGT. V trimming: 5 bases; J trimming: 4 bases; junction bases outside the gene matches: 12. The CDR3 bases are TGTGCCAGCAGTCAAACAGGGGGGCTTGGAAGCACTGAAGCTTTCTTT. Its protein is CASSQTGGLGSTEAFF.

CDR3 protein: CASSRGGIRPYF. The CDR3 bases are TGTGCCAGCAGCCGGGGGGGGATCCGTCCGTACTTC. The V and J genes are TRBV27 and TRBJ2-7, with 8 bases lining up with TRBD2. In germline, CDR1 is MNHEY, CDR2 SMNVEV (reference sequence). CDR3 length: 12 amino acids. V lost 6 bases and J lost 12; bases outside the gene matches: 10.

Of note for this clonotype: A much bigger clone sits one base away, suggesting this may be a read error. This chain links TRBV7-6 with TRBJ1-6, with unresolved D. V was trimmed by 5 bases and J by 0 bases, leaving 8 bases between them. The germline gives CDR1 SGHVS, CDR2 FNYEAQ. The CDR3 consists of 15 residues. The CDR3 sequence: CASSPLSSYNSPLHF. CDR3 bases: TGTGCCAGCAGCCCCCTGAGCTCCTATAATTCACCCCTCCACTTT.

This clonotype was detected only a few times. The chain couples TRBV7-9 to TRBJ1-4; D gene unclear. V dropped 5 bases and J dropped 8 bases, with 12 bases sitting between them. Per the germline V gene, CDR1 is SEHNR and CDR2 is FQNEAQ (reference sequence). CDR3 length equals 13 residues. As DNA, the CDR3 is TGTGCCAGCAGCCTCGACCAGGAAGAAAAACTGTTTTTT. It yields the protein CASSLDQEEKLFF.